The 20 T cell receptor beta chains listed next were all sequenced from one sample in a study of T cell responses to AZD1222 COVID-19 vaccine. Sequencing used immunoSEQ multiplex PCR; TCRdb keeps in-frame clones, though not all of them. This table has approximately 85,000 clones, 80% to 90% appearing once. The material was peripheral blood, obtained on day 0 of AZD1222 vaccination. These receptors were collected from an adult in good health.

The CDR3 loop is CASSTGQGGEQFF. DNA of the CDR3: TGTGCCAGCAGCACCGGACAAGGGGGTGAGCAGTTCTTC. The chain couples TRBV11-3 to TRBJ2-1; D is perhaps TRBD1 (6 bases). In germline, CDR1 is SGHNT, CDR2 YENEEA. Trimming removed 5 bases from V and 9 bases from J, with 14 bases in between. The CDR3 is made up of 13 amino acids. The variable domain in full, completed from reference TRBV11-3 and TRBJ2-1, reads EAGVVQSPRYKIIEKKQPVAFWCNPISGHNTLYWYLQNLGQGPELLIRYENEEAVDDSQLPKDRFSAERLKGVDSTLKIQPAELGDSAVYLCASSTGQGGEQFFGPGTRLTVL.

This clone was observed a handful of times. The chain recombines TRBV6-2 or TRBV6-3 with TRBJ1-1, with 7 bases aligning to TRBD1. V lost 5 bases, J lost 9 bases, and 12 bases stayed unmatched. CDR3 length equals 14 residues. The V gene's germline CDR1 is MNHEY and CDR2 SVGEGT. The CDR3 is CASSPDPETGKAFF. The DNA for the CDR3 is TGTGCCAGCAGTCCCGATCCCGAGACAGGGAAAGCTTTCTTT.

CDR3 coding DNA: TGTGCCACCACTAGCGGGGCGGAGACCCAGTACTTC. Encoded protein: CATTSGAETQYF. The chain employs TRBV6-5 and TRBJ2-5, with TRBD2 identical over 10 bases. CDR3 size: 12 residues. Germline V gene sequence: CDR1 MNHEY, CDR2 SVGAGI. The V and J ends lost 10 bases and 5 bases, in that order; junction bases with no gene match: 4.

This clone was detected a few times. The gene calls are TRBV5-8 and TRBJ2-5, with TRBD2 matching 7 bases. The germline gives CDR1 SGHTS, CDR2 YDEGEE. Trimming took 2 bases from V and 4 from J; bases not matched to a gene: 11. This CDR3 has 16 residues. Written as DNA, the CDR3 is TGTGCCAGCAGCTTCTGGGGAGGGGATGCCGGAGAGACCCAGTACTTC. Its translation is CASSFWGGDAGETQYF.

The CDR3 loop reads CASSPRDYGYTF. CDR3 DNA: TGTGCCAGCAGCCCCCGAGACTATGGCTACACCTTC. The V gene is TRBV7-2, the J gene TRBJ1-2; unclear D gene. This CDR3 comprises 12 residues. Germline lookup yields CDR1 SGHTA and CDR2 FQGNSA. V shed 5 bases and J shed 3 bases, with 7 bases lying between them. Supplemented by reference TRBV7-2 and TRBJ1-2, the full variable domain reads GAGVSQSPSNKVTEKGKDVELRCDPISGHTALYWYRQSLGQGLEFLIYFQGNSAPDKSGLPSDRFSAERTGGSVSTLTIQRTQQEDSAVYLCASSPRDYGYTFGSGTRLTVV.

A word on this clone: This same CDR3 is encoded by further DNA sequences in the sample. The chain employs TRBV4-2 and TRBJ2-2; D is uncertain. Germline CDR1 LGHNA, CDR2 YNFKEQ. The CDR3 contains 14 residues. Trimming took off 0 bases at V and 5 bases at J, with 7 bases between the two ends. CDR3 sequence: CASSQDLQTGELFF. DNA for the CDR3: TGTGCCAGCAGCCAAGATCTACAGACCGGGGAGCTGTTTTTT.

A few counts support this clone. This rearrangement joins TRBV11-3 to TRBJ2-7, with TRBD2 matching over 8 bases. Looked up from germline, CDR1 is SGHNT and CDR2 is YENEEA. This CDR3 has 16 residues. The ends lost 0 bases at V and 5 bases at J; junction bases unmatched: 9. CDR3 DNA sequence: TGTGCCAGCAGCTTAGACCCTCCGGGGGGGGTCCACGAGCAGTACTTC. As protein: CASSLDPPGGVHEQYF.

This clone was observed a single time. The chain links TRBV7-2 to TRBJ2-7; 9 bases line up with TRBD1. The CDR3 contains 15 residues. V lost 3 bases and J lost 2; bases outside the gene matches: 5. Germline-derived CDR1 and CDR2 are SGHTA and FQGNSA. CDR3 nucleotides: TGTGCCAGCAGCTTCACCGGGACAGGGACCTACGAGCAGTACTTC. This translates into CASSFTGTGTYEQYF.

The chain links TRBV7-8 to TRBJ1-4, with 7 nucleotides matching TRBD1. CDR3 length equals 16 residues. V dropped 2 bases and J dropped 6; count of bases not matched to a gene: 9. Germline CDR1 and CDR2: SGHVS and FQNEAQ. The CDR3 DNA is TGTGCCAGCAGCTTAAGACCCCTCGACAGGGATGAAAAACTGTTTTTT. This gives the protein CASSLRPLDRDEKLFF.

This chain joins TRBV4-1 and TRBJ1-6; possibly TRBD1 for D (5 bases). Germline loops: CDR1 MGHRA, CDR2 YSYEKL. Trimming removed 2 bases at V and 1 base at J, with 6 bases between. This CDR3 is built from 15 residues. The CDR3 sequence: CASSQQGSYNSPLHF. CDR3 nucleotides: TGCGCCAGCAGCCAACAGGGATCCTATAATTCACCCCTCCACTTT.

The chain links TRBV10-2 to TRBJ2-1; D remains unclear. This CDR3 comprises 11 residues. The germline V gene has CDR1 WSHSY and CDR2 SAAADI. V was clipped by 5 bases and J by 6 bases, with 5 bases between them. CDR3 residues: CASSLGNEQFF. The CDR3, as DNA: TGCGCCAGCAGTCTGGGCAATGAGCAGTTCTTC.

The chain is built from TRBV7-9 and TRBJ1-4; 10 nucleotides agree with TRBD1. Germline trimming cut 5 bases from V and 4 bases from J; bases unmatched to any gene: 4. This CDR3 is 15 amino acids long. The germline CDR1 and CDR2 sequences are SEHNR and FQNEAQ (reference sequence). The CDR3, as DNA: TGTGCCAGCAGCGGCTGGACAGGGGGTAATGAAAAACTGTTTTTT. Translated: CASSGWTGGNEKLFF.

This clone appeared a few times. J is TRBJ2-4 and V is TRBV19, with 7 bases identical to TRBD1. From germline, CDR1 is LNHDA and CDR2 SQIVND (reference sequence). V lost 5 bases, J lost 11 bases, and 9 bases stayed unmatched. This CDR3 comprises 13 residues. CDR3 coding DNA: TGTGCCAGTAGTCGTGACAGGGCCCCACTTCAGTACTTC. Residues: CASSRDRAPLQYF.

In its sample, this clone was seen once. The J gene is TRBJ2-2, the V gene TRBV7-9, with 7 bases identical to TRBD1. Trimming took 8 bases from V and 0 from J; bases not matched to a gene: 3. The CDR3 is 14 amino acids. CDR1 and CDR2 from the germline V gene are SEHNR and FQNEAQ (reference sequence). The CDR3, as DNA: TGTGCCAGCGACAGGGCCTCGAACACCGGGGAGCTGTTTTTT. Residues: CASDRASNTGELFF.

The CDR3 sequence is CASSQRGQGANTIYF. The CDR3 DNA reads as TGCGCCAGCAGCCAAAGGGGACAGGGTGCAAACACCATATATTTT. V gene TRBV4-1 combines with J gene TRBJ1-3; TRBD1 agrees at 9 bases. The CDR3 runs to 15 residues. V lost 2 bases and J lost 6; bases outside the gene matches: 5. Germline V gives CDR1 MGHRA, CDR2 YSYEKL.

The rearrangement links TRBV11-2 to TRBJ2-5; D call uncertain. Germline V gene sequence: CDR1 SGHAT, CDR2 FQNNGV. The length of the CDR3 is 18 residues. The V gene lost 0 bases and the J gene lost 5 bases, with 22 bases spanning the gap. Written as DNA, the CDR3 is TGTGCCAGCAGCTTAGACAGTTTCGGCCAATCTGGGCGGGAGACCCAGTACTTC. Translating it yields CASSLDSFGQSGRETQYF.

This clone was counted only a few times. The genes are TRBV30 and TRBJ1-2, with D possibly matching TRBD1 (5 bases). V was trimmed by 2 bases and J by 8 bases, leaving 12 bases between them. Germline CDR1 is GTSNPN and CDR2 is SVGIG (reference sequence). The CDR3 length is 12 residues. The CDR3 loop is CAWSRRGDGYTF. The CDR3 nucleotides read TGTGCCTGGAGTCGTAGGGGAGACGGCTACACCTTC.

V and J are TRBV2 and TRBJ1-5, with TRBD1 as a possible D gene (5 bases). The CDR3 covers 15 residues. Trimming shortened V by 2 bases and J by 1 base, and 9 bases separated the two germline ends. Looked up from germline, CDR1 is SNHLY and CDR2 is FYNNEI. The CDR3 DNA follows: TGTGCCAGCAGTGAATTGTCAGGGAGCAATCAGCCCCAGCATTTT. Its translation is CASSELSGSNQPQHF.

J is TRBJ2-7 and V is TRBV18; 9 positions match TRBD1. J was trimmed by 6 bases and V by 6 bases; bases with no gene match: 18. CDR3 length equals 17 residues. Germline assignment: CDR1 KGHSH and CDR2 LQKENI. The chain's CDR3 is CASSRAPPGTGRSEQYF. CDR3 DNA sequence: TGTGCCAGCTCGCGGGCGCCGCCCGGGACAGGGCGATCCGAGCAGTACTTC.

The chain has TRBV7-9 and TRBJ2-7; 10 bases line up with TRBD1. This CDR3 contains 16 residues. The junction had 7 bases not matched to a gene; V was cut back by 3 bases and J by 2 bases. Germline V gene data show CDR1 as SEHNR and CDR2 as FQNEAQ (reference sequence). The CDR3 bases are TGTGCCAGCAGCTTCCCGACCGGGACAGGGGCCTACGAGCAGTACTTC. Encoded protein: CASSFPTGTGAYEQYF.